One and the same sample provided the 32 T cell receptor beta chains below, sequenced in a study of blood T cell repertoires in COVID-19. The assay was immunoSEQ multiplex PCR, and TCRdb's table has in-frame clones only and misses some. The table lists some 260,000 clones, about nine tenths of them singletons, with roughly 6% in the top ten. Source material: PBMCs or T cells enriched from blood (not recorded which). The source is a woman aged 25 to 39 with acute COVID-19.

The chain links TRBV5-1 to TRBJ2-7; TRBD1 matches at 7 bases. With 4 bases clipped from V and 1 base from J, the junction kept 5 bases outside the gene matches. The CDR3 sequence is 14 residues long. Germline V gene data show CDR1 as SGHRS and CDR2 as YFSETQ. The CDR3 spells CASSGGDSSYEQYF. The CDR3 DNA reads as TGCGCCAGCAGCGGTGGGGACAGTTCCTACGAGCAGTACTTC.

This chain connects TRBV7-3 to TRBJ2-2, with D perhaps TRBD2 (7 bases). The germline V gene encodes CDR1 SGHTA and CDR2 FQGTGA. Trimming took off 5 bases at V and 2 bases at J, with 12 bases between the two ends. The CDR3 spans 15 residues. The CDR3 DNA reads TGTGCCAGCAGCCCGGCGGGGGCTAACACCGGGGAGCTGTTTTTT. Translation gives CASSPAGANTGELFF.

The V and J genes are TRBV4-1 and TRBJ2-3; 10 positions match TRBD2. The CDR3 consists of 17 residues. Germline CDR1 and CDR2: MGHRA and YSYEKL. Trimming removed 2 bases from V and 4 bases from J; junction bases left unmatched: 9. CDR3 loop: CASSQLLLAGASDTQYF. The CDR3 DNA follows: TGCGCCAGCAGCCAACTTCTTCTAGCGGGAGCATCAGATACGCAGTATTTT.

The chain recombines TRBV15 with TRBJ1-5; D gene ambiguous. CDR1 and CDR2 from the germline V gene are LNHNV and YYDKDF (reference sequence). V dropped 0 bases and J dropped 2 bases, with 11 bases sitting between them. The CDR3 length is 16 residues. CDR3 sequence (DNA): TGTGCCACCAGCAGAGATCGGTCCGGGGGCAATCAGCCCCAGCATTTT. It translates to CATSRDRSGGNQPQHF.

The rearrangement links TRBV6-4 to TRBJ2-3; 7 nucleotides align to TRBD1. This CDR3 contains 13 residues. Per germline, CDR1 MRHNA and CDR2 SNTAGT. Trimming took 6 bases from V and 3 from J; bases not matched to a gene: 3. The CDR3 region has the DNA TGTGCCAGCAGCGGACAGGCGACAGATACGCAGTATTTT. Its protein product is CASSGQATDTQYF.

V is TRBV7-2 and J is TRBJ2-5; 8 nucleotides line up with TRBD2. This CDR3 has 15 residues. Germline loops: CDR1 SGHTA, CDR2 FQGNSA. The V segment lost 1 base and the J segment 1 base; nucleotides outside the gene matches: 2. DNA for the CDR3: TGTGCCAGCAGCTTAGACGGGGGGGTCCAAGAGACCCAGTACTTC. Its protein product is CASSLDGGVQETQYF.

This clone has just one count. This chain joins TRBV27 and TRBJ1-6; no reliable D call. The germline V gene has CDR1 MNHEY and CDR2 SMNVEV (reference sequence). This CDR3 contains 15 residues. The ends were cut back, 3 bases at V and 8 bases at J, with 14 bases in the middle. DNA of the CDR3: TGTGCCAGCAGTTTCTGGTCACCTGCGGATTCACCCCTCCACTTT. Amino acid sequence: CASSFWSPADSPLHF.

The V gene is TRBV4-2, the J gene TRBJ2-1, with 9 bases lining up with TRBD2. The germline gives CDR1 LGHNA, CDR2 YNFKEQ. The CDR3 is 18 amino acids. V dropped 0 bases and J dropped 0; count of bases not matched to a gene: 6. CDR3 nucleotide sequence: TGTGCCAGCAGCCAAGAGTCGACTAGCGGAAGCTCCTACAATGAGCAGTTCTTC. The encoded protein is CASSQESTSGSSYNEQFF.

On this clone: Other DNA variants within this sample encode the same CDR3. The gene calls are TRBV28 and TRBJ2-7; TRBD1 matches at 7 bases. The J segment lost 4 bases and the V segment lost 6 bases, leaving 3 bases of the junction unmatched. Germline loops: CDR1 MDHEN, CDR2 SYDVKM. This CDR3 has 12 amino acids. CDR3 DNA sequence: TGTGCCAGCAGCTTACAGGGGTACGAGCAGTACTTC. This sequence encodes CASSLQGYEQYF.

The V and J genes are TRBV28 and TRBJ2-7; 14 bases align to TRBD2. Germline values: CDR1 MDHEN, CDR2 SYDVKM. The CDR3 sequence is 13 residues long. Trimming took 5 bases from V and 13 from J; bases not matched to a gene: 7. CDR3 DNA sequence: TGTGCCAGCAGTCTAGGGACTAGCGGGAGCGGATACTTC. Its translation is CASSLGTSGSGYF.

In its sample, this clone was seen a few times. This chain joins TRBV3-1 (or the pseudogene TRBV3-2) and TRBJ2-5; TRBD2 matches 7 bases. The V and J ends lost 1 base and 2 bases, in that order; junction bases with no gene match: 10. The CDR3 length is 17 residues. Germline V gene data show CDR1 as LGHDT and CDR2 as YNNKEL (reference sequence). Here the CDR3 DNA reads TGTGCCAGCAGCCAAGCGCCTCGGACTAGAGCTCAAGAGACCCAGTACTTC. This gives the protein CASSQAPRTRAQETQYF.

There are a few counts of this clone. The rearrangement links TRBV11-2 to TRBJ2-3; D gene uncertain. The V gene lost 5 bases and the J gene lost 0 bases, with 9 bases spanning the gap. The CDR3 extends over 14 amino acids. Germline V CDR1 and CDR2: SGHAT, FQNNGV. Written as DNA, the CDR3 is TGTGCCAGCAGCCTCTTCGGGAGCACAGATACGCAGTATTTT. Its translation: CASSLFGSTDTQYF.

The chain uses TRBV30 and TRBJ1-4; D might be TRBD1 (5 bases). The V gene's germline CDR1 is GTSNPN and CDR2 SVGIG (reference sequence). This CDR3 has 14 amino acids. V was clipped by 7 bases and J by 6 bases, with 18 bases between them. As DNA, the CDR3 is TGTGCCTCATCCCTGGGGGGTGACGATGAAAAACTGTTTTTT. Translating gives CASSLGGDDEKLFF.

This clone showed up just a few times. The chain couples TRBV11-2 to TRBJ1-1; D might be TRBD1 (6 bases). The germline V gene encodes CDR1 SGHAT and CDR2 FQNNGV. The V gene lost 2 bases and the J gene lost 0 bases, with 13 bases spanning the gap. The CDR3 totals 16 residues. The CDR3 nucleotides read TGTGCCAGCAGCTTATTTTTGACAGGCATGAACACTGAAGCTTTCTTT. This gives the protein CASSLFLTGMNTEAFF.

V and J are TRBV2 and TRBJ1-4, with 7 nucleotides matching TRBD1. V shed 7 bases, J shed 4 bases, and the junction held 6 bases outside the gene matches. The germline V gene encodes CDR1 SNHLY and CDR2 FYNNEI. CDR3 length equals 14 residues. CDR3 sequence reads: CASTDRDSNEKLFF. In DNA, the CDR3 is TGTGCCAGCACCGACCGGGACAGTAATGAAAAACTGTTTTTT.

The J gene is TRBJ1-3, the V gene TRBV6-2 or TRBV6-3; D may be TRBD1 (6 bases). The V gene's germline CDR1 is MNHEY and CDR2 SVGEGT. The CDR3 runs to 18 residues. Trimming removed 0 bases from V and 4 bases from J, with 19 bases in between. This CDR3 is CASSYSRVVTDSGNTIYF. The CDR3 region has the DNA TGTGCCAGCAGTTACTCGAGGGTGGTGACGGACAGCGGAAACACCATATATTTT.

The J gene is TRBJ1-6, the V gene TRBV15; tentatively, D is TRBD1 (6 bases). The CDR3 spans 13 residues. V dropped 6 bases and J dropped 7 bases, with 10 bases sitting between them. The germline CDR1 and CDR2 sequences are LNHNV and YYDKDF (reference sequence). The CDR3 spells CATSQGLNSPLHF. CDR3 sequence (DNA): TGTGCCACCAGTCAGGGGTTGAATTCACCCCTCCACTTT.

This rearrangement joins TRBV7-3 to TRBJ2-3, with 8 bases identical to TRBD1. The germline CDR1 and CDR2 sequences are SGHTA and FQGTGA. V was pared by 4 bases and J by 5 bases, with 8 bases of the junction left unmatched. The CDR3 has 15 amino acids. CDR3 nucleotide sequence: TGTGCCAGCAGCTCAGGACAGGGTGCCATAGATACGCAGTATTTT. Translated: CASSSGQGAIDTQYF.

This clone has just one count. The chain carries TRBV27 and TRBJ2-3; D ambiguous. The CDR3 loop spans 11 amino acids. Trimming shortened V by 8 bases and J by 3 bases, and 6 bases separated the two germline ends. CDR1 and CDR2 from the germline V gene are MNHEY and SMNVEV (reference sequence). As DNA, the CDR3 is TGTGCCAGCGTCGGGACAGATACGCAGTATTTT. As protein: CASVGTDTQYF.

V and J are TRBV6-1 and TRBJ1-6; no definite D call. The CDR3 has 18 residues. Per the germline V gene, CDR1 is MNHNS and CDR2 is SASEGT. V dropped 4 bases and J dropped 1 base, with 17 bases sitting between them. The CDR3 spells CASSATDGFGSYNSPLHF. CDR3 coding DNA: TGTGCCAGCAGTGCCACTGACGGATTCGGGTCCTATAATTCACCCCTCCACTTT.

The rearrangement joins TRBV11-2 to TRBJ2-7; maybe TRBD2 (6 bases). Trimming shortened V by 1 base and J by 1 base, and 8 bases separated the two germline ends. The CDR3 spans 14 residues. CDR1 is SGHAT and CDR2 is FQNNGV in the germline V gene. The CDR3 spells CASSLAGDSYEQYF. CDR3 DNA: TGTGCCAGCAGCTTAGCGGGGGATTCCTACGAGCAGTACTTC.

V usage is TRBV7-2 and J usage is TRBJ2-7; possibly TRBD1 for D (6 bases). There are 15 residues in the CDR3. Germline V gene data show CDR1 as SGHTA and CDR2 as FQGNSA. With 5 bases removed from V and 0 bases from J, the gap between germline ends came to 14 bases. CDR3 nucleotides: TGTGCCAGCAGCGCCACAGGGACCTTCTCCTACGAGCAGTACTTC. Its translation is CASSATGTFSYEQYF.

This sequence joins TRBV9 and TRBJ2-5; the D gene is possibly TRBD1 (5 bases). CDR1 SGDLS and CDR2 YYNGEE come from the germline V gene. This CDR3 is built from 14 residues. The V and J ends lost 1 base and 0 bases respectively, with 7 bases between them. The CDR3 region has the DNA TGTGCCAGCAGCGTAACAGGAAACCAAGAGACCCAGTACTTC. Protein: CASSVTGNQETQYF.

On this clone itself: The same CDR3 also results from other DNA sequences found in this sample. The rearrangement joins TRBV19 to TRBJ2-7, with 11 bases identical to TRBD1. The germline gives CDR1 LNHDA, CDR2 SQIVND (reference sequence). The CDR3 runs to 15 residues. V shed 3 bases and J 5 bases; nucleotides not matched to a gene: 6. CDR3 amino acids: CASSITGTGGNEQYF. For the CDR3, the DNA is TGTGCCAGTAGTATTACCGGGACAGGGGGAAACGAGCAGTACTTC.

This rearrangement joins TRBV7-9 to TRBJ2-5; 11 nucleotides agree with TRBD1. The V and J ends lost 3 bases and 4 bases, in that order; junction bases with no gene match: 4. CDR1 is SEHNR and CDR2 is FQNEAQ in the germline V gene (reference sequence). This CDR3 is built from 15 residues. The CDR3 sequence is CASSFGQGAAETQYF. Written as DNA, the CDR3 is TGTGCCAGCAGCTTTGGACAGGGGGCCGCAGAGACCCAGTACTTC.

V is TRBV2 and J is TRBJ1-1; D may be TRBD1 (6 bases). V was cut by 2 bases and J by 4 bases, with 11 bases left in between. Germline assignment: CDR1 SNHLY and CDR2 FYNNEI. CDR3 length equals 14 residues. The CDR3 is CASSENRVGTEAFF. The CDR3, as DNA: TGTGCCAGCAGTGAAAACAGGGTGGGCACTGAAGCTTTCTTT.

The chain uses TRBV10-3 and TRBJ2-3, with 14 bases aligning to TRBD2. The germline V gene has CDR1 ENHRY and CDR2 SYGVKD. V shed 4 bases and J 3 bases; nucleotides not matched to a gene: 3. This CDR3 comprises 16 residues. The CDR3: CAISGTSGGNTDTQYF. The CDR3 DNA follows: TGTGCCATCAGTGGGACTAGCGGGGGGAATACAGATACGCAGTATTTT.

The V gene is TRBV28, the J gene TRBJ2-6, with a tentative D call TRBD2 (5 bases). The V gene lost 6 bases and the J gene lost 4 bases, with 10 bases spanning the gap. The CDR3 is made up of 14 amino acids. Germline loops: CDR1 MDHEN, CDR2 SYDVKM. The chain's CDR3 is CASSEGLGANVLTF. The CDR3 coding sequence is TGTGCCAGCAGCGAGGGTCTGGGGGCCAACGTCCTGACTTTC.

This clone has more than one count but fewer than ten. This chain joins TRBV7-9 and TRBJ1-2; 8 bases fit TRBD1. V shed 5 bases, J shed 4 bases, and the junction held 6 bases outside the gene matches. The CDR3 length is 14 residues. Germline CDR1 reads SEHNR; CDR2 reads FQNEAQ (reference sequence). The CDR3 DNA sequence: TGTGCCAGCAGCAAGAGACAGGGGTCCTATGGCTACACCTTC. Amino acids: CASSKRQGSYGYTF.

The rearrangement joins TRBV28 to TRBJ1-6; the match to TRBD1 covers 10 bases. This CDR3 region has 17 residues. The germline V gene encodes CDR1 MDHEN and CDR2 SYDVKM. V lost 2 bases, J lost 3 bases, and 4 bases stayed unmatched. The CDR3 DNA is TGTGCCAGCAGTTTAGAGGACAGGGGGATCTATAATTCACCCCTCCACTTT. Its translation is CASSLEDRGIYNSPLHF.

The V and J genes are TRBV5-1 and TRBJ2-1; D is perhaps TRBD2 (6 bases). This CDR3 spans 15 amino acids. The germline V gene has CDR1 SGHRS and CDR2 YFSETQ. Trimming pared 2 bases from V and 5 bases from J, leaving 14 bases between. The CDR3 DNA reads TGCGCCAGCAGCTTACGACTAGGGCTGAACAATGAGCAGTTCTTC. Its translation: CASSLRLGLNNEQFF.

This rearrangement joins TRBV11-3 to TRBJ2-1; tentatively, D is TRBD2 (6 bases). Germline loops: CDR1 SGHNT, CDR2 YENEEA. V was pared by 0 bases and J by 1 base, with 13 bases between. CDR3 length: 17 residues. Written as DNA, the CDR3 is TGTGCCAGCAGCTTAGATGGGGCGGGGTTTTCCTACAATGAGCAGTTCTTC. Translating gives CASSLDGAGFSYNEQFF.